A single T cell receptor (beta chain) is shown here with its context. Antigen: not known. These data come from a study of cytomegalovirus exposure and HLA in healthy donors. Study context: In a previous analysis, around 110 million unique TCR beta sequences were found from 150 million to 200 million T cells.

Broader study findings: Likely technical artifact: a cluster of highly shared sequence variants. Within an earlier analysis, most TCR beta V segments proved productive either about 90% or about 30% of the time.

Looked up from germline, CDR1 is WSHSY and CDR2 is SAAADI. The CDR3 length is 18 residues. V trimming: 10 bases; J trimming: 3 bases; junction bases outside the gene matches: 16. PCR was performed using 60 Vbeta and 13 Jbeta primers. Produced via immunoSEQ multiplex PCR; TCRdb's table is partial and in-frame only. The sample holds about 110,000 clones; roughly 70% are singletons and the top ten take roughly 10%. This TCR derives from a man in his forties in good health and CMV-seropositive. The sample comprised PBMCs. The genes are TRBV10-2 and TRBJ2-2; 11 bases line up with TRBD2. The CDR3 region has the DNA TGCGCCATCATGAAAGGGACTAGCGGTCCCACGCACACCGGGGAGCTGTTTTTT. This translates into CAIMKGTSGPTHTGELFF.